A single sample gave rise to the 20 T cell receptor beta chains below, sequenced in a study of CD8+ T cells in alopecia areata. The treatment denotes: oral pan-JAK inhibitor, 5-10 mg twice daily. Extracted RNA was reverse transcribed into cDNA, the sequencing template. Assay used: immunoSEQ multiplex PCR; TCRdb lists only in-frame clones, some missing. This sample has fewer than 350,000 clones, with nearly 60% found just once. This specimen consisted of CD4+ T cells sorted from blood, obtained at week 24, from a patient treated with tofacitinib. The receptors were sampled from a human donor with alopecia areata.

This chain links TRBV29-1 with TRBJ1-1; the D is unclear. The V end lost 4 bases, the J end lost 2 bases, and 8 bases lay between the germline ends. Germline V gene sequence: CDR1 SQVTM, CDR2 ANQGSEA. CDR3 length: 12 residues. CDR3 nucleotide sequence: TGCAGCGTTGGTCCCCTCAACACTGAAGCTTTCTTT. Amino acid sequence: CSVGPLNTEAFF. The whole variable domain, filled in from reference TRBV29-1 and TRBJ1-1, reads SAVISQKPSRDICQRGTSLTIQCQVDSQVTMMFWYRQQPGQSLTLIATANQGSEATYESGFVIDKFPISRPNLTFSTLTVSNMSPEDSSIYLCSVGPLNTEAFFGQGTRLTVV.

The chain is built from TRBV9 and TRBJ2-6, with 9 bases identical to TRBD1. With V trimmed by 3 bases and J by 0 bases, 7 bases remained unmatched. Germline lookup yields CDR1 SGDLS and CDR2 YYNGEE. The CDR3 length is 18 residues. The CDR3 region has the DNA TGTGCCAGCAGCGCCCCGGGACAGGGAACCTCTGGGGCCAACGTCCTGACTTTC. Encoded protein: CASSAPGQGTSGANVLTF.

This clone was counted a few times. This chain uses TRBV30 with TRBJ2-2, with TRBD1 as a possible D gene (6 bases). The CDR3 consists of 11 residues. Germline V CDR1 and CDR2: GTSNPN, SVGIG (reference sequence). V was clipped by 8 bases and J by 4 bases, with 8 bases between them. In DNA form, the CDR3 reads TGTGCCATCAGGGGCACCGGGGAGCTGTTTTTT. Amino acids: CAIRGTGELFF.

As DNA, the CDR3 is TGTGCCATCAGTGAGGGTCAGTCTGGATCCCGCGTCGTCGGCTACACCTTC. Amino acid sequence: CAISEGQSGSRVVGYTF. J is TRBJ1-2 and V is TRBV10-3, with unresolved D. Trimming took off 2 bases at V and 8 bases at J, with 24 bases between the two ends. The CDR3 extends over 17 amino acids. CDR1 is ENHRY and CDR2 is SYGVKD in the germline V gene.

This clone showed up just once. CDR3 in amino acids: CASSLGTNEKLFF. CDR3 DNA sequence: TGTGCCAGCAGCTTGGGAACTAATGAAAAACTGTTTTTT. The chain combines TRBV5-6 with TRBJ1-4; D gene ambiguous. The CDR3 is 13 amino acids. Germline CDR1 SGHDT, CDR2 YYEEEE. Trimming took off 0 bases at V and 1 base at J, with 1 base between the two ends. Full variable domain (remainder filled in from reference TRBV5-6 and TRBJ1-4): DAGVTQSPTHLIKTRGQQVTLRCSPKSGHDTVSWYQQALGQGPQFIFQYYEEEERQRGNFPDRFSGHQFPNYSSELNVNALLLGDSALYLCASSLGTNEKLFFGSGTQLSVL.

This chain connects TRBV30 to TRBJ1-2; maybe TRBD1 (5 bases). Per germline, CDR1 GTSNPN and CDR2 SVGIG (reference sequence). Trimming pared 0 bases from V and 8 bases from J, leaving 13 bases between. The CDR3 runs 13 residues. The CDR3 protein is CAWSVRQGEGYTF. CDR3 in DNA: TGTGCCTGGAGTGTCCGTCAGGGTGAAGGCTACACCTTC.

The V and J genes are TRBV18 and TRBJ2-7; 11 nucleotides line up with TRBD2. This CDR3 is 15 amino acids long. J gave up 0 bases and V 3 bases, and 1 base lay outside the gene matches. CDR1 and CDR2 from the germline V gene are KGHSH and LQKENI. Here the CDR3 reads CASSPTSGGSYEQYF. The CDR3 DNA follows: TGTGCCAGCTCACCCACTAGCGGGGGCTCCTACGAGCAGTACTTC.

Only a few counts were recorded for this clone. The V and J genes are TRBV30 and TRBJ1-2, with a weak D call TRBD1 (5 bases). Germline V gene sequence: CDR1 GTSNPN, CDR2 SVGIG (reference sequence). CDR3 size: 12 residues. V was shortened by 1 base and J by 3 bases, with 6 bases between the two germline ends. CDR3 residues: CAWSAGHYGYTF. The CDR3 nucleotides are TGTGCCTGGAGTGCGGGACACTATGGCTACACCTTC.

The CDR3 DNA reads as TGTGCCACCAGCAGAGATCTGCAGACCGGGGAGCTGTTTTTT. It yields the protein CATSRDLQTGELFF. The chain recombines TRBV15 with TRBJ2-2; D is unclear. Germline V gene lookup returns CDR1 LNHNV and CDR2 YYDKDF (reference sequence). V lost 0 bases to trimming and J lost 5 bases, with 7 bases between them. There are 14 residues in the CDR3. Variable domain in full (rest from reference TRBV15 and TRBJ2-2): DAMVIQNPRYQVTQFGKPVTLSCSQTLNHNVMYWYQQKSSQAPKLLFHYYDKDFNNEADTPDNFQSRRPNTSFCFLDIRSPGLGDTAMYLCATSRDLQTGELFFGEGSRLTVL.

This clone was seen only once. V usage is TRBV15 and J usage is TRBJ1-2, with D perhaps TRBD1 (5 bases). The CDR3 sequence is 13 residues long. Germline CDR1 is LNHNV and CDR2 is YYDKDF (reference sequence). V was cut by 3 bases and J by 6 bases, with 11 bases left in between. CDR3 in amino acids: CATSRVGGDGYTF. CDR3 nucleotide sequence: TGTGCCACCAGCAGGGTGGGAGGGGATGGCTACACCTTC.

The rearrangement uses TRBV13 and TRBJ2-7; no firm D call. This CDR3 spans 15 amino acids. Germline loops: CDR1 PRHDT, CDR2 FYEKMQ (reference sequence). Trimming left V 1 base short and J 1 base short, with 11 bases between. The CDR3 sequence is CASSLVYGESYEQYF. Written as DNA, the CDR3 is TGTGCCAGCAGCTTAGTTTACGGCGAATCCTACGAGCAGTACTTC. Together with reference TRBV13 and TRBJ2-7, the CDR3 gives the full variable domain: AAGVIQSPRHLIKEKRETATLKCYPIPRHDTVYWYQQGPGQDPQFLISFYEKMQSDKGSIPDRFSAQQFSDYHSELNMSSLELGDSALYFCASSLVYGESYEQYFGPGTRLTVT.

The CDR3 nucleotides read TGCGCCAGCAGCTTGTCAGGGCTAAACACCGGGGAGCTGTTTTTT. Residues: CASSLSGLNTGELFF. The chain joins TRBV5-1 to TRBJ2-2, with D maybe TRBD1 (5 bases). Germline V CDR1 and CDR2: SGHRS, YFSETQ. This CDR3 is 15 amino acids long. Trimming cost V 1 base and J 2 bases, with 9 bases left between them.

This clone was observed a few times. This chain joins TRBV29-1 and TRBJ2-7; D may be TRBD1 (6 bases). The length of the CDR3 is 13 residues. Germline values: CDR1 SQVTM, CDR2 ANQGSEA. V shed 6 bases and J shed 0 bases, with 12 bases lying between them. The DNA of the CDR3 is TGCAGCGTGTTCCGGGACACCTCCTACGAGCAGTACTTC. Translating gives CSVFRDTSYEQYF.

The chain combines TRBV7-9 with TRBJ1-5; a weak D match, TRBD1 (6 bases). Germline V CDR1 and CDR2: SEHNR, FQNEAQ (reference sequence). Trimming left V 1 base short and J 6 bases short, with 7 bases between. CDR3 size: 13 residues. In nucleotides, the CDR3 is TGTGCCAGCAGCTTAGAAGGGGGTCAGCCCCAGCATTTT. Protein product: CASSLEGGQPQHF.

Written as DNA, the CDR3 is TGCGCCAGCAGCCAGCCATCACAGGGGAACTATGGCTACACCTTC. This encodes CASSQPSQGNYGYTF. The J gene is TRBJ1-2, the V gene TRBV4-1; 7 nucleotides line up with TRBD1. Germline CDR1 and CDR2: MGHRA and YSYEKL. With 3 bases clipped from V and 2 bases from J, the junction kept 6 bases outside the gene matches. CDR3 length: 15 residues.

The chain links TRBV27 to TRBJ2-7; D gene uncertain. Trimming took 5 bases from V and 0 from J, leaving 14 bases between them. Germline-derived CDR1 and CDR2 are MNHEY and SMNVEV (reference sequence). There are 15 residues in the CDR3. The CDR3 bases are TGTGCCAGCAGTCTCAAGTACGGGTCCTCCTACGAGCAGTACTTC. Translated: CASSLKYGSSYEQYF.

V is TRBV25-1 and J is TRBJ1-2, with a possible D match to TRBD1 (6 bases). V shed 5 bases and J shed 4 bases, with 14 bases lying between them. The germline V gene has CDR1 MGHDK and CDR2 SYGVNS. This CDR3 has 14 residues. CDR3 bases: TGTGCCAGCAGTCCCGTCGGAGGGGGCTATGGCTACACCTTC. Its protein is CASSPVGGGYGYTF.

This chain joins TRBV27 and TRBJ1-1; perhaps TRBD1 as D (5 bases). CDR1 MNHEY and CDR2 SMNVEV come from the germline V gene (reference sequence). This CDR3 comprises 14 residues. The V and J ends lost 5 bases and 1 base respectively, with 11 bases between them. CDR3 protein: CASSDGTANTEAFF. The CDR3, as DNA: TGTGCCAGCAGTGACGGGACCGCGAACACTGAAGCTTTCTTT.

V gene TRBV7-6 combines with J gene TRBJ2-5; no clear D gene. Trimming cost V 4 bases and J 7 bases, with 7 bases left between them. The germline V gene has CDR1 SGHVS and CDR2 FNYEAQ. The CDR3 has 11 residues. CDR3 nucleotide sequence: TGTGCCAGCAGCTCCCGAGGGACCCAGTACTTC. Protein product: CASSSRGTQYF.

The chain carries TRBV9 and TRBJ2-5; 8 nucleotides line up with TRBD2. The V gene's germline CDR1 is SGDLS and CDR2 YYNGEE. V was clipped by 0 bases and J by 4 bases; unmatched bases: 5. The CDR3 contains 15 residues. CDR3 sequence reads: CASSVDSGTRETQYF. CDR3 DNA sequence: TGTGCCAGCAGCGTAGACTCCGGGACTAGAGAGACCCAGTACTTC.